This TCR beta chain was identified in a study of cytomegalovirus exposure and HLA in healthy donors (dated by TCRdb to about 2017). Study-level background: A later analysis indicated that the 120 or so validation repertoires were generated on the platform also employed for the 720 or so repertoires of the first cohort. The study aimed to test whether signatures of past pathogen exposure could be identified by cataloging public T cell receptors. Besides the first cohort of 550 to 750 subjects, a separate validation cohort made up of 120 different subjects was used. High-throughput TCR immunosequencing, statistical association of individual TCRs with disease status, and machine learning were combined to predict cytomegalovirus infection status. Results the study describes overall, beyond this receptor: In vitro tests confirmed that a few of the cytomegalovirus-associated TCR beta chains recognize cytomegalovirus antigens. According to the authors, the approach could potentially be generalized to other disease states and immunological phenotypes. Across donors, most TCR sequences were observed very rarely, whereas some public TCRs were present in many individuals. The classifier was reported to diagnose cytomegalovirus status with high specificity and sensitivity in both the original and validation cohorts. Of the cluster scores, approximately 94% were above 0 in a later analysis, which found that TCRs clustered in the first cohort also tended to co-occur in the 130 or so validation repertoires. All 120 or so repertoires were used to score co-occurrence in the validation cohort in a later analysis, because that analysis had no HLA typing for the cohort. A total of roughly 160 TCR beta chains were listed by the study as associated with cytomegalovirus.

The V end loses 0 bases and the J end loses 4 bases, and a stretch of 16 bases separates them. Including the terminal cysteine and phenylalanine, the CDR3 comprises 16 residues. The sequence is cut down to CDR3 DNA, 48 bases in frame from base 1. CDR1 and CDR2 (MGHRA, YSYEKL) derive from the germline V gene. Library preparation employed the immunoSEQ multiplex PCR assay. Processing in the source paper ran as follows. To diagnose cytomegalovirus status from the catalog of TCR beta chain sequences, a statistical classification framework was built. TCRdb holds this immuneACCESS table with in-frame rearrangements only. Some clones are missing; in checked studies, unresolved V genes explain under half, and the rest has no known cause. That table supplies the V and J calls and clone size; D and trimming were determined from the DNA. This sample comprises about 330,000 clones, roughly nine tenths of them detected only once. The top ten hold about 1.2% of the sample.

Separate from the approximately 670-subject first cohort, the validation cohort of about 110 subjects was the group to which the donors belonged. Concerning this clone: Its antigen target is currently unknown. No base quality information exists; no much larger clone differs at one position.

The origin of this receptor is a young woman in good health and CMV-seropositive. Sequenced: PBMCs. Recombination joined TRBV4-1 with TRBJ2-7, with the identity of the D gene unclear. The CDR3 reads as follows: CASSQDPATPTYEQYF. The bases read TGCGCCAGCAGCCAAGACCCGGCCACACCCACGTACGAGCAGTACTTC.